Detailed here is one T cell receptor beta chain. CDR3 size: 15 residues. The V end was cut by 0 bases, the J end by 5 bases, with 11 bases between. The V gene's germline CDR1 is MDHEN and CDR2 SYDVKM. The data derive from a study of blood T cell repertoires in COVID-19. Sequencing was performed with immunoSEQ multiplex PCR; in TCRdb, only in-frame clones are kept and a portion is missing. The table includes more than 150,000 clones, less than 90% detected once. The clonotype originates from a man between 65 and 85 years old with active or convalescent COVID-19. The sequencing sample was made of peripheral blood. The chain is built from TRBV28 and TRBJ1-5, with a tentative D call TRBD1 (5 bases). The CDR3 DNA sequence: TGTGCCAGCAGTTTATGGGGTCAGGGCGATCAGCCCCAGCATTTT. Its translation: CASSLWGQGDQPQHF.